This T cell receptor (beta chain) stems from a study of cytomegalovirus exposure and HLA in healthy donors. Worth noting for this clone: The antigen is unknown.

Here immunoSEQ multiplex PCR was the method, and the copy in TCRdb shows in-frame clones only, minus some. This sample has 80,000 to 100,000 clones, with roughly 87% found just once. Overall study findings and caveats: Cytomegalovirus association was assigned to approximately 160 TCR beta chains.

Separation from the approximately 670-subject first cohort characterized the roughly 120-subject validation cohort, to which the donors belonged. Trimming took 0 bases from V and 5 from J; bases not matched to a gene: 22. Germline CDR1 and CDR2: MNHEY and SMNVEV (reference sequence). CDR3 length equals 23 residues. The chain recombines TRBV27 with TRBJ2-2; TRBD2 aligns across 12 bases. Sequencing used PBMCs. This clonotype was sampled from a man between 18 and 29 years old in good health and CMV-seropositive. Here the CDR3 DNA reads TGTGCCAGCAGTTTATCGAGAACTAGCGGGGGGACCCCCGCCCCGGTGTGGACCGGGGAGCTGTTTTTT. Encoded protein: CASSLSRTSGGTPAPVWTGELFF.